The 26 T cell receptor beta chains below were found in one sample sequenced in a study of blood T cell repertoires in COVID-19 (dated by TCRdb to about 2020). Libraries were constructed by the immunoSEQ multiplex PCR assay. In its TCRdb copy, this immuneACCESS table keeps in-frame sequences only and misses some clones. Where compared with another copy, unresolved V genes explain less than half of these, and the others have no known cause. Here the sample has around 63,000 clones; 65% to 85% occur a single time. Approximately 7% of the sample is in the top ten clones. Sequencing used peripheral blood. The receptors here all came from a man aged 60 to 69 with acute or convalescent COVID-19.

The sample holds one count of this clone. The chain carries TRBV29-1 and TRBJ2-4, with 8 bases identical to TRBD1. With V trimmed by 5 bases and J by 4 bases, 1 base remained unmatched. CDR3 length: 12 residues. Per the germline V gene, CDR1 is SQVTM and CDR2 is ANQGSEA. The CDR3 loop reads CSVRTGKNIQYF. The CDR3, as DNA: TGCAGCGTTCGGACAGGGAAAAACATTCAGTACTTC.

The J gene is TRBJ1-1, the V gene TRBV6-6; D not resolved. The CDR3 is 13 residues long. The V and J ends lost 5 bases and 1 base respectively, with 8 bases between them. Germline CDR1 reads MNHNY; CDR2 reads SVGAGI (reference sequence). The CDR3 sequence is CASSGRWNTEAFF. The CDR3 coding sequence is TGTGCCAGCAGTGGTCGGTGGAACACTGAAGCTTTCTTT.

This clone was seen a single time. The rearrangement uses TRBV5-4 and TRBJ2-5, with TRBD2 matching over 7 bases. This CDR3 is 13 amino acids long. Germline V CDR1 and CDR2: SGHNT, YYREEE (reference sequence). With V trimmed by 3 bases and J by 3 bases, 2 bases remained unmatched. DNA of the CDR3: TGTGCCAGCAGCTCTGGACTAGAAGAGACCCAGTACTTC. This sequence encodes CASSSGLEETQYF.

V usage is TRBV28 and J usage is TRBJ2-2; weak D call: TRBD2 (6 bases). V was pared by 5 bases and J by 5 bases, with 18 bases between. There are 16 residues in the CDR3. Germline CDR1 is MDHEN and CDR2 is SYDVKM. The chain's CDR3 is CASSQIAASGTGELFF. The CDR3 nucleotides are TGTGCCAGCAGTCAGATAGCGGCCTCTGGGACCGGGGAGCTGTTTTTT.

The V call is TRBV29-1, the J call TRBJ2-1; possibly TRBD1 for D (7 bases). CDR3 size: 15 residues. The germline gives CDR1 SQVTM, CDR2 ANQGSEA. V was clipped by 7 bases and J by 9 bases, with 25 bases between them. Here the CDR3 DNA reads TGCAGCGGAGATTTGACAGGGCGGGGTCAGGGTGAGCAGTTCTTC. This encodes CSGDLTGRGQGEQFF.

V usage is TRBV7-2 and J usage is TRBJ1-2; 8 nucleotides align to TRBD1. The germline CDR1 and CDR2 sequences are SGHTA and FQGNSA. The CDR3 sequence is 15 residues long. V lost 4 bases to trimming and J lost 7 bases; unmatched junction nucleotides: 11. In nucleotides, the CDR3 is TGTGCCAGCAGCTCGCGGGACAGGCCTCTGGGTGGCTACACCTTC. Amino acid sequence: CASSSRDRPLGGYTF.

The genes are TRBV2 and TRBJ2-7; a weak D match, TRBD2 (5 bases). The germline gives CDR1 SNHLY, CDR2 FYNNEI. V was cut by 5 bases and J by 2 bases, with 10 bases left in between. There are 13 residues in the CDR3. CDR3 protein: CASSLPGTYEQYF. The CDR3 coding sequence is TGTGCCAGCAGTCTCCCCGGGACCTACGAGCAGTACTTC. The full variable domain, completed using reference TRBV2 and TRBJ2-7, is EPEVTQTPSHQVTQMGQEVILRCVPISNHLYFYWYRQILGQKVEFLVSFYNNEISEKSEIFDDQFSVERPDGSNFTLKIRSTKLEDSAMYFCASSLPGTYEQYFGPGTRLTVT.

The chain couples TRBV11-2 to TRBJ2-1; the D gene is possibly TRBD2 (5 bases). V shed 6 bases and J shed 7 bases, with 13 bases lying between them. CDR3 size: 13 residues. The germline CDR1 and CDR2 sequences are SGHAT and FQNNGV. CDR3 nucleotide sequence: TGTGCCAGCAGTAACCCGACGGGGAATGAGCAGTTCTTC. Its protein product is CASSNPTGNEQFF.

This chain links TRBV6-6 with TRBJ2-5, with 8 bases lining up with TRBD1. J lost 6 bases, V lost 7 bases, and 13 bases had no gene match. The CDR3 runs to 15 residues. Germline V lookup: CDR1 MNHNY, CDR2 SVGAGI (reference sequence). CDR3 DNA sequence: TGTGCCAGCACTAACGATCCCACAGGGGGGAAGACCCAGTACTTC. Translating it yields CASTNDPTGGKTQYF.

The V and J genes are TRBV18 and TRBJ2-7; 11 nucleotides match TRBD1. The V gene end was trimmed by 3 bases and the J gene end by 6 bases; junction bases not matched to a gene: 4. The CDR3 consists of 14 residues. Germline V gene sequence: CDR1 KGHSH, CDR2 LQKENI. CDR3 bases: TGTGCCAGCTCACCGGACAGGGGGCGCGGCGAGCAGTACTTC. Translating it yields CASSPDRGRGEQYF.

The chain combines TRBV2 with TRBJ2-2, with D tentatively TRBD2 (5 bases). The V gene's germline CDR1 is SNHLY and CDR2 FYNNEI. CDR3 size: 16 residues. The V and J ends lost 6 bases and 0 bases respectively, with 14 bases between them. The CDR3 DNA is TGTGCCAGCAGAGGGAGACATGGAACGAACACCGGGGAGCTGTTTTTT. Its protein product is CASRGRHGTNTGELFF.

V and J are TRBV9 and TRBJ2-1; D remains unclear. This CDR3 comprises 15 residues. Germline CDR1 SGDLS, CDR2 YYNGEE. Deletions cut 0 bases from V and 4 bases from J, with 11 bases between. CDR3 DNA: TGTGCCAGCAGCGTAGATCGCGGCCGATACAATGAGCAGTTCTTC. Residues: CASSVDRGRYNEQFF.

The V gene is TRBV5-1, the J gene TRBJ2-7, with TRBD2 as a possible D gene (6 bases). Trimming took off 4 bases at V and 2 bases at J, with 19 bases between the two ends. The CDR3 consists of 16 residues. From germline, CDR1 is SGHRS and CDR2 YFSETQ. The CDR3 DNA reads TGCGCCAGCAGCCCCGGATTAGTAGCGGCCCCCTACGAGCAGTACTTC. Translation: CASSPGLVAAPYEQYF.

As DNA, the CDR3 is TGTGCCAGCAGCCTTAGGACTAGCCCAATTGCGGAGACCCAGTACTTC. The encoded protein is CASSLRTSPIAETQYF. The chain uses TRBV7-6 and TRBJ2-5; 8 nucleotides agree with TRBD2. The ends lost 5 bases at V and 5 bases at J; junction bases unmatched: 13. The CDR3 consists of 16 residues. Germline CDR1 is SGHVS and CDR2 is FNYEAQ. Filled out from reference TRBV7-6 and TRBJ2-5, the complete variable domain reads GAGVSQSPRYKVTKRGQDVALRCDPISGHVSLYWYRQALGQGPEFLTYFNYEAQQDKSGLPNDRFSAERPEGSISTLTIQRTEQRDSAMYRCASSLRTSPIAETQYFGPGTRLLVL.

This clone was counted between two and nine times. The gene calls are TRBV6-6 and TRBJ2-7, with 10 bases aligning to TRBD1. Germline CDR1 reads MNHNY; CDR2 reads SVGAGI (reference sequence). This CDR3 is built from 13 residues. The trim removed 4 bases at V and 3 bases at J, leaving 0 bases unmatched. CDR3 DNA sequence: TGTGCCAGCAGTTGGGACAGGGGCTACGAGCAGTACTTC. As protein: CASSWDRGYEQYF.

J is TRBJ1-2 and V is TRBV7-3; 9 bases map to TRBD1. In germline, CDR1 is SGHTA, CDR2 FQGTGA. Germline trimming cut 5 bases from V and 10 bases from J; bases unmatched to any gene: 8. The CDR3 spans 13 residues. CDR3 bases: TGTGCCAGCAGCAACGGACAGGGGAGGGCCTACACCTTC. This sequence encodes CASSNGQGRAYTF. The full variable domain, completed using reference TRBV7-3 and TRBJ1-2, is GAGVSQTPSNKVTEKGKYVELRCDPISGHTALYWYRQSLGQGPEFLIYFQGTGAADDSGLPNDRFFAVRPEGSVSTLKIQRTERGDSAVYLCASSNGQGRAYTFGSGTRLTVV.

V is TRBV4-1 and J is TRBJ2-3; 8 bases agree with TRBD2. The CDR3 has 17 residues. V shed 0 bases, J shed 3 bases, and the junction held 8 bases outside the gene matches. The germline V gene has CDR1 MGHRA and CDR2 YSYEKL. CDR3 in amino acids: CASSQDGPGLVTDTQYF. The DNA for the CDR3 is TGCGCCAGCAGCCAAGACGGGCCGGGACTAGTAACAGATACGCAGTATTTT.

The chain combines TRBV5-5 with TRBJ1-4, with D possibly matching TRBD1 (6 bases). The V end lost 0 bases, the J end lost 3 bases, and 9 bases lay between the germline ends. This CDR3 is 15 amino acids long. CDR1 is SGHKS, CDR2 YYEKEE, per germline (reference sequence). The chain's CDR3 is CASSLAAGANEKLFF. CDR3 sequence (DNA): TGTGCCAGCAGCTTGGCGGCAGGGGCTAATGAAAAACTGTTTTTT.

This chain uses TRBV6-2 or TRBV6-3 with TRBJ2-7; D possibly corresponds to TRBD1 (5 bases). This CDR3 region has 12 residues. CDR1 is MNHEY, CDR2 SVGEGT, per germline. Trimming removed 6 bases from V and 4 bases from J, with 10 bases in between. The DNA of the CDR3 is TGTGCCAGCAGCCTCCGACAGTACGAGCAGTACTTC. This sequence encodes CASSLRQYEQYF.

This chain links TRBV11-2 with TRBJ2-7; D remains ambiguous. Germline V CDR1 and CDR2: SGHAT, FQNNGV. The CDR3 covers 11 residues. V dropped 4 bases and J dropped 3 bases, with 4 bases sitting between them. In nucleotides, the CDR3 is TGTGCCAGCAGCTGGAGCTACGAGCAGTACTTC. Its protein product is CASSWSYEQYF.

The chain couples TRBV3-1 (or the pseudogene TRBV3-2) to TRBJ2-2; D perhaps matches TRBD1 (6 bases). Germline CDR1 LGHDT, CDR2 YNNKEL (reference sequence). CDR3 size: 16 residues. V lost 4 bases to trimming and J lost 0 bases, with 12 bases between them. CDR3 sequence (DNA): TGTGCCAGCAGCCGACAGGTAGCCCCGAACACCGGGGAGCTGTTTTTT. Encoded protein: CASSRQVAPNTGELFF.

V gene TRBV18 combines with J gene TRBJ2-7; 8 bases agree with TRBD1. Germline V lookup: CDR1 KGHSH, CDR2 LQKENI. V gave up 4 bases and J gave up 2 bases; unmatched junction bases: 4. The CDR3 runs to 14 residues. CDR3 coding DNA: TGTGCCAGCTCACGGGGACAGGCTACCTACGAGCAGTACTTC. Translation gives CASSRGQATYEQYF. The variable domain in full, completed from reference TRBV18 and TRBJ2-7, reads NAGVMQNPRHLVRRRGQEARLRCSPMKGHSHVYWYRQLPEEGLKFMVYLQKENIIDESGMPKERFSAEFPKEGPSILRIQQVVRGDSAAYFCASSRGQATYEQYFGPGTRLTVT.

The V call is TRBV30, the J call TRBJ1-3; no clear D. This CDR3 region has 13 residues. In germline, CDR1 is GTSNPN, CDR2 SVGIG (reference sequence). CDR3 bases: TGTGCACAAAGTCGGGATACTGGAAACACCATATATTTT. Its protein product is CAQSRDTGNTIYF.

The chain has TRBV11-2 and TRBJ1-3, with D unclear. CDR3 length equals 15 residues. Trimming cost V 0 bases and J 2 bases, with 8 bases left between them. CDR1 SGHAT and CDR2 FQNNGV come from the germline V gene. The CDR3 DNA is TGTGCCAGCAGCTTAGACGACACCCCTGGAAACACCATATATTTT. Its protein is CASSLDDTPGNTIYF.

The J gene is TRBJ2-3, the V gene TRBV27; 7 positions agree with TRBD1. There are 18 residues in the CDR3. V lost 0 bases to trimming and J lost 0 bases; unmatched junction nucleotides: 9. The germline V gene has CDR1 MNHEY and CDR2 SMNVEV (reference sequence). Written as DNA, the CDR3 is TGTGCCAGCAGTTTATCAGGCCCAGACAGGGTGAGCACAGATACGCAGTATTTT. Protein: CASSLSGPDRVSTDTQYF.

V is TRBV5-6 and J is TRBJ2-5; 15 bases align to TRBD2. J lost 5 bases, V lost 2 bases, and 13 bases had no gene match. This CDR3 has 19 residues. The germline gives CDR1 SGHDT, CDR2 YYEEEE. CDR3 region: CASSLSGLAGGQRVETQYF. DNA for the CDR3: TGTGCCAGCAGCTTAAGTGGACTAGCGGGGGGGCAGAGGGTGGAGACCCAGTACTTC.